Here is one T cell receptor (beta chain) with its context. The data derive from a study of cytomegalovirus exposure and HLA in healthy donors. This CDR3 comprises 16 residues. In germline, CDR1 is MNHNY, CDR2 SVGAGI (reference sequence). Between the trimmed V and J ends, which lost 6 bases and 1 base, there was a span of 18 bases. Sequencing was performed with immunoSEQ multiplex PCR; in TCRdb, only in-frame clones are kept and a portion is missing. The sample has 150,000 to 200,000 clones, about 80% seen once; the top ten hold approximately 3%. This chain uses TRBV6-6 with TRBJ1-1; TRBD1 is a possible D gene (6 bases). This sequence originates from a woman aged 18-35 years in good health and CMV-seropositive. Sequenced sample: PBMCs. As DNA, the CDR3 is TGTGCCAGCAGAGTAAGAGAACCGGGACAGAACACTGAAGCTTTCTTT. As protein: CASRVREPGQNTEAFF.